Listed here are 4 T cell receptor beta chains from one sample, sequenced in a study of blood T cell repertoires in COVID-19. Sequencing used immunoSEQ multiplex PCR; TCRdb keeps in-frame clones, though not all of them. The sample holds 75,000 to 80,000 clones; roughly 89% are singletons and the top ten take 5.5% to 6%. The specimen was peripheral blood. All receptors come from a human donor in a cohort sampled during active COVID-19.

The chain employs TRBV5-1 and TRBJ1-2; D is ambiguous. The CDR3 is 14 amino acids. The germline CDR1 and CDR2 sequences are SGHRS and YFSETQ. V lost 4 bases and J 2 bases, leaving 12 bases between the germline ends. The CDR3 loop reads CASSPIRGNYGYTF. The CDR3 DNA is TGCGCCAGCAGCCCCATCCGGGGAAACTATGGCTACACCTTC.

V usage is TRBV9 and J usage is TRBJ2-7; TRBD2 matches 7 bases. The CDR3 totals 15 residues. Germline V gives CDR1 SGDLS, CDR2 YYNGEE. The J segment lost 0 bases and the V segment lost 3 bases, leaving 6 bases of the junction unmatched. CDR3 in DNA: TGTGCCAGCAGCGCCAGAGCGGGGCTCTCCTACGAGCAGTACTTC. Translation gives CASSARAGLSYEQYF.

This clone occurred a few times. The chain joins TRBV10-3 to TRBJ1-6, with 7 nucleotides matching TRBD1. V lost 6 bases, J lost 5 bases, and 7 bases stayed unmatched. In germline, CDR1 is ENHRY, CDR2 SYGVKD. The length of the CDR3 is 15 residues. CDR3 protein: CAISPGTANNSPLHF. The CDR3 DNA is TGTGCCATCAGCCCCGGGACAGCAAATAATTCACCCCTCCACTTT.

This rearrangement joins TRBV6-2 or TRBV6-3 to TRBJ1-4; TRBD1 aligns across 8 bases. With 2 bases clipped from V and 4 bases from J, the junction kept 9 bases outside the gene matches. From germline, CDR1 is MNHEY and CDR2 SVGEGT. CDR3 length: 17 amino acids. Here the CDR3 DNA reads TGTGCCAGCAGTTACGCGGGGACAGGCATCGATAATGAAAAACTGTTTTTT. Its translation is CASSYAGTGIDNEKLFF.